A single T cell receptor (beta chain) is shown here with its context. This sample is drawn from a study of T cell changes during pregnancy in multiple sclerosis. The table came from immunoSEQ multiplex PCR; TCRdb's copy has only in-frame clones and leaves some out. The sample holds tens of thousands of clones; around 89% are singletons and the top ten take more than 0.55%. The junction had 6 bases not matched to a gene; V was cut back by 5 bases and J by 5 bases. Germline V lookup: CDR1 LGHNA, CDR2 YSLEER. The CDR3 loop spans 14 amino acids. This rearrangement joins TRBV4-3 to TRBJ2-1, with 7 nucleotides matching TRBD1. Sequences were derived from CD4+ T cells from peripheral blood mononuclear cells, sampled in the second trimester of pregnancy. The sequence was collected from a female donor with multiple sclerosis, enrolled in a pregnancy study. CDR3 DNA sequence: TGCGCCAGCAGCGACGAAACAGGGGACAATGAGCAGTTCTTC. Translated, it gives CASSDETGDNEQFF.